This T cell receptor beta chain was documented in a study of T-cell reconstitution after alpha-beta-depleted transplantation in children. Study conclusions and caveats: Newly produced T cells mostly provided counts and TCRbeta diversity after one year, as hyperexpanded clones declined. Where alpha-beta T cells came from about two months after transplant was reportedly several hundred expanded graft clones.

In the case of this clonotype: Antigen specificity is unknown.

The CDR3 length is 13 residues. With V trimmed by 7 bases and J by 5 bases, 8 bases remained unmatched. The germline gives CDR1 SQVTM, CDR2 ANQGSEA. Preparing the TCRbeta library involved the use of unique molecular identifiers. TCRdb fed the PCR reads into MiXCR, producing one record per CDR3 protein. This sample has fewer than 700,000 distinct CDR3 sequences, with approximately 22% found just once. The source of this sequence is a boy younger than two who had a stem cell transplant for acute myeloid leukemia, so the T cells may come from the graft donor. The specimen was PBMCs, mostly from graft donor cells, collected 360 days after TCRalphabeta/CD19-depleted stem cell transplant. The V and J genes are TRBV29-1 and TRBJ1-1; 9 positions match TRBD1. The CDR3 DNA follows: TGCAGCGGGACAGGGGAAGGTTTTACTGAAGCTTTCTTT. Translating it yields CSGTGEGFTEAFF. Supplemented by reference TRBV29-1 and TRBJ1-1, the full variable domain reads SAVISQKPSRDICQRGTSLTIQCQVDSQVTMMFWYRQQPGQSLTLIATANQGSEATYESGFVIDKFPISRPNLTFSTLTVSNMSPEDSSIYLCSGTGEGFTEAFFGQGTRLTVV.